This T cell receptor beta chain was profiled in a study of T cells expressing NK-cell markers. Study overall: The study sequenced eight donors, seven HCMV-seropositive and one seronegative.

Following a re-call of the 5' RACE reads, TCRdb has one entry per CDR3 protein and lacks DNA. This listing includes fewer than 400,000 distinct CDR3 sequences. The CDR3 has 14 amino acids. Germline CDR1 is MNHEY and CDR2 is SMNVEV (reference sequence). The rearrangement links TRBV27 to TRBJ1-1; TCRdb designates TRBD1, a call that cannot be tested without DNA. The sequenced sample consisted of blood T cells: a sorted CD56 or NKG2C T cell subset, CD4+ or CD8+ T cells, or bulk PBMC T cells (not recorded which). This clonotype was obtained from a woman aged 45-65 years in good health. CDR3: CASSLSVLGAEAFF.